This is a list of T cell receptor beta chains from one sample in a study of early T cells in non-severe SARS-CoV-2 infection. TCRdb re-analysed the 5' RACE reads in MiXCR, keeping a single row per CDR3 protein. The sample consists of approximately 98,000 distinct CDR3 sequences, around 10% of them appearing once. Sequencing used whole blood. These receptors all stem from an adult who was a healthcare worker with PCR-confirmed SARS-CoV-2 infection or an uninfected control (not recorded which). CDR3s include the opening cysteine and the closing phenylalanine or tryptophan. A D gene is named only where the DNA matches it firmly. Only some rows state a clone size, as once, few, many or a class for expanded clones.

j_call d_call clone_size v_call cdr3_nt cdr3_aa
TRBJ1-2 TRBD1 NA TRBV7-9 TGTGCCAGCAGCCGAAACAGGGGGCCCTATGGCTACACCTTC CASSRNRGPYGYTF
TRBJ2-7 NA NA TRBV19 TGTGCCAGTAGTTTTCGACGTTCATCCTACGAGCAGTACTTC CASSFRRSSYEQYF
TRBJ2-7 NA few TRBV7-9 TGTGCCAGCAGTATCAGGGGATACGAGCAGTACTTC CASSIRGYEQYF
TRBJ2-7 NA NA TRBV20-1 TGCAGTGCTAGAGCAGGGGTTCCCTACGAGCAGTACTTC CSARAGVPYEQYF
TRBJ1-5 NA NA TRBV12-3/TRBV12-4 TGTGCCAGCAGTTGGGGGAATATCGATCAGCCCCAGCATTTT CASSWGNIDQPQHF
TRBJ2-3 NA NA TRBV7-3 TGTGCCAGCAGCTTAGACGGACGGGCTCGGACAGATACGCAGTATTTT CASSLDGRARTDTQYF
TRBJ1-1 NA NA TRBV12-3/TRBV12-4 TGTGCCAGCAGTGCCCGGGTCTCTGAAGCTTTCTTT CASSARVSEAFF
TRBJ1-1 NA many TRBV7-9 TGTGCCAGCAGCTATAGATGGACTGAAGCTTTCTTT CASSYRWTEAFF
TRBJ2-3 TRBD2 NA TRBV6-6 TGTGCCAGCTACAAGATCCCTAGCGGGGGAACAGATACGCAGTATTTT CASYKIPSGGTDTQYF
TRBJ2-1 NA few TRBV5-1 TGCGCCAGCAGCACTAGGGGGACGAGTGAGCAGTTCTTC CASSTRGTSEQFF
TRBJ1-2 NA NA TRBV6-5 TGTGCCAGCACCTCCCCCCGGGACGATGGCTACACCTTC CASTSPRDDGYTF
TRBJ2-1 NA many TRBV30 TGTGCCTGGAGTATCACTCAGTGGGCCGAGCAGTTCTTC CAWSITQWAEQFF
TRBJ2-7 TRBD2 few TRBV5-4 TGTGCCAGCAGCGAAGGACTAGCGGGGGGTCCCTACGAGCAGTACTTC CASSEGLAGGPYEQYF
TRBJ2-7 NA NA TRBV28 TGTGCCAGCACGAAGGGAAGCAGAATTCGGTATGGGCAGTACTTC CASTKGSRIRYGQYF
TRBJ2-3 TRBD2 few TRBV5-1 TGCGCCAGCAACGGGGGGGCCACAGATACGCAGTATTTT CASNGGATDTQYF
TRBJ1-6 NA few TRBV3-1 TGTGCCAGCAGCCAGGGAGGTGTGTGGGATTCACCCCTCCACTTT CASSQGGVWDSPLHF
TRBJ1-5 TRBD1 few TRBV5-5 TGTGCCAGCAGCCTTTTCCTGACAGGGAGTAATAGCAATCAGCCCCAGCATTTT CASSLFLTGSNSNQPQHF
TRBJ2-5 NA few TRBV2 TGTGCCAGCAGTGAGGAGTACCAAGAGACCCAGTACTTC CASSEEYQETQYF
TRBJ1-1 NA few TRBV7-6 TGTGCCAGCAGCTTAGTTCCTGGGGTGAACACTGAAGCTTTCTTT CASSLVPGVNTEAFF
TRBJ2-1 NA few TRBV29-1 TGCAGCGTTGTAACGGGAGCGGGCTACAATGAGCAGTTCTTC CSVVTGAGYNEQFF
TRBJ1-6 NA few TRBV12-3/TRBV12-4 TGTGCCAGCAGTTCGCCCAATTCACCCCTCCACTTT CASSSPNSPLHF
TRBJ1-5 NA NA TRBV29-1 TGCAGCGTCGCCCCGGGGCAGAATCAGCCCCAGCATTTT CSVAPGQNQPQHF
TRBJ2-2 NA NA TRBV14 TGTGCCAGCAGCCAAAACACGAACACCGGGGAGCTGTTTTTT CASSQNTNTGELFF
TRBJ1-2 TRBD1 NA TRBV19 TGTGCCAGTAGTATACCCTTCCGGACAGGGGCCGGCTACACCTTC CASSIPFRTGAGYTF
TRBJ1-1 NA NA TRBV20-1 TGCAGCCTAAGAAGGGGTGAATACACTGAAGCTTTCTTT CSLRRGEYTEAFF
TRBJ1-3 NA NA TRBV5-1 TGCGCCAGCAGCTTCGGGAGGCAGCTCAGCTCTGGAAACACCATATATTTT CASSFGRQLSSGNTIYF
TRBJ1-5 TRBD1 many TRBV12-3/TRBV12-4 TGTGCCAGCAGTGGGGGACAGACTAGCAATCAGCCCCAGCATTTT CASSGGQTSNQPQHF
TRBJ2-5 NA few TRBV27 TGTGCCAGCAAGCTGAGAGGGCTATTCGAAGAGACCCAGTACTTC CASKLRGLFEETQYF
TRBJ1-1 NA NA TRBV20-1 TGCAGTGCTAGTCCCCCTACGGACAGTCGCACCGGGCAGAAAGCTTTCTTT CSASPPTDSRTGQKAFF
TRBJ2-7 TRBD2 NA TRBV7-2 TGTGCCAGCAGCTGGGGAGGGACGTTAAACGAGCAGTACTTC CASSWGGTLNEQYF
TRBJ1-1 NA NA TRBV30 TGTGCCTGGAGCCGACTTGTGAGCACTGAAGCTTTCTTT CAWSRLVSTEAFF
TRBJ2-2 NA NA TRBV19 TGTGCCAGTAGTACCCAGGGCGCGAACACCGGGGAGCTGTTTTTT CASSTQGANTGELFF
TRBJ2-5 TRBD2 NA TRBV28 TGTGCCACCCGGGGTAGCGGGACGCAAGAGACCCAGTACTTC CATRGSGTQETQYF
TRBJ1-3 NA NA TRBV12-3/TRBV12-4 TGTGCCAGCAGTTTGAAAGGGTTCCGAAACTCTGGAAACACCATATATTTT CASSLKGFRNSGNTIYF
TRBJ1-5 NA few TRBV28 TGTGCCAGCAGTTTCCCTACACAGGAAATCGTCAATCAGCCCCAGCATTTT CASSFPTQEIVNQPQHF
TRBJ2-7 TRBD1 many TRBV12-3/TRBV12-4 TGTGCCAGCAGGGCCTCGGGACAGGGTGGCGAGCAGTACTTC CASRASGQGGEQYF
TRBJ1-1 NA many TRBV2 TGTGCCAGCAGTGACCAGAGAAACACTGAAGCTTTCTTT CASSDQRNTEAFF
TRBJ2-2 TRBD2 few TRBV20-1 TGCAGTGCCAGAGATTGGGGCCGCTCGAAACTTGCGGGAGTTGATACCGGGGAGCTGTTTTTT CSARDWGRSKLAGVDTGELFF
TRBJ1-2 NA many TRBV12-3/TRBV12-4 TGTGCCAGCAGGTCGGCCGGGACACCAAATGGCTACACCTTC CASRSAGTPNGYTF
TRBJ1-1 NA NA TRBV5-1 TGCGCCAGCACCGAATACGGGGGCACTGAAGCTTTCTTT CASTEYGGTEAFF